These 32 T cell receptor beta chains originate from one sample sequenced in a study of cytomegalovirus exposure and HLA in healthy donors. The PCR made use of 60 Vbeta and 13 Jbeta primers. Profiling relied on immunoSEQ multiplex PCR, and the TCRdb table lists in-frame clones only, not all of them. The sample holds about 67,000 clones; 80% to 90% are singletons and the top ten take about an eighth. The sample consisted of PBMCs. The source of these receptors is a woman in her thirties in good health and CMV-seropositive.

This clone was seen just once. This chain links TRBV9 with TRBJ2-1; D possibly corresponds to TRBD1 (6 bases). The CDR3 contains 13 residues. Trimming left V 1 base short and J 8 bases short, with 10 bases between. Germline V gives CDR1 SGDLS, CDR2 YYNGEE. Here the CDR3 reads CASSVTSGDEQFF. The CDR3 DNA reads TGTGCCAGCAGCGTAACCTCAGGGGATGAGCAGTTCTTC.

The chain carries TRBV11-2 and TRBJ1-2, with 7 nucleotides matching TRBD1. J lost 4 bases, V lost 2 bases, and 4 bases had no gene match. This CDR3 contains 14 residues. CDR1 and CDR2 from the germline V gene are SGHAT and FQNNGV. The chain's CDR3 is CASSLYRGGYGYTF. CDR3 nucleotide sequence: TGTGCCAGCAGCTTATACAGGGGAGGCTATGGCTACACCTTC.

This clone showed up just once. The chain uses TRBV12-2 and TRBJ2-2; the listed D gene, TRBD2, was not tested against the DNA. TRBV12-2 is deemed a pseudogene. The CDR3 consists of 18 residues. Here the CDR3 reads CASRPLIRCGPNTGELFF. CDR3 nucleotide sequence: TGTGCAAGTCGCCCCCTTATTCGATGCGGGCCGAACACCGGGGAGCTGTTTTTT.

V and J are TRBV19 and TRBJ1-1; possibly TRBD1 for D (5 bases). Germline CDR1 LNHDA, CDR2 SQIVND (reference sequence). The CDR3 contains 14 residues. V was clipped by 0 bases and J by 3 bases, with 8 bases between them. CDR3 DNA sequence: TGTGCCAGTAGTATAGATTTCAGGGACACTGAAGCTTTCTTT. Translation: CASSIDFRDTEAFF.

CDR3 residues: CAWRRSKSSYNSPLHF. CDR3 coding DNA: TGTGCCTGGAGACGGTCCAAGAGCTCCTATAATTCACCCCTCCACTTT. This rearrangement joins TRBV30 to TRBJ1-6, with D uncertain. CDR1 is GTSNPN, CDR2 SVGIG, per germline (reference sequence). Trimming left V 3 bases short and J 0 bases short, with 12 bases between. The CDR3 extends over 16 amino acids. Full variable domain (rest looked up from reference TRBV30 and TRBJ1-6): SQTIHQWPATLVQPVGSPLSLECTVEGTSNPNLYWYRQAAGRGLQLLFYSVGIGQISSEVPQNLSASRPQDRQFILSSKKLLLSDSGFYLCAWRRSKSSYNSPLHFGNGTRLTVT.

The chain joins TRBV7-6 to TRBJ2-5, with D possibly TRBD2 on 7 matching bases. The CDR3 runs 16 residues. The V end lost 1 base, the J end lost 4 bases, and 16 bases lay between the germline ends. Germline loops: CDR1 SGHVS, CDR2 FNYEAQ. The CDR3 nucleotides are TGTGCCAGCAGCTTAGTGTCGCGCGGGGGCGGAGAGACCCAGTACTTC. Translating it yields CASSLVSRGGGETQYF.

The chain recombines TRBV6-5 with TRBJ2-3, with D possibly being TRBD1 (5 bases). Germline V gives CDR1 MNHEY, CDR2 SVGAGI. The CDR3 runs to 16 residues. The V end lost 0 bases, the J end lost 0 bases, and 10 bases lay between the germline ends. The CDR3 region is CASSYSYAGSTDTQYF. The CDR3 nucleotides read TGTGCCAGCAGTTACTCGTACGCAGGGAGCACAGATACGCAGTATTTT.

The chain has TRBV7-9 and TRBJ1-1, with TRBD1 matching 8 bases. CDR1 SEHNR and CDR2 FQNEAQ come from the germline V gene (reference sequence). Unmatched junction bases numbered 5, after V lost 0 bases and J lost 8 bases. The CDR3 is made up of 14 amino acids. CDR3 sequence reads: CASSLAGTGGEAFF. CDR3 bases: TGTGCCAGCAGCTTAGCCGGGACAGGCGGGGAAGCTTTCTTT.

The chain links TRBV4-1 to TRBJ2-7, with a possible D match to TRBD1 (5 bases). V was cut by 0 bases and J by 4 bases, with 10 bases left in between. Germline lookup yields CDR1 MGHRA and CDR2 YSYEKL. The CDR3 sequence is 14 residues long. The CDR3 DNA reads TGCGCCAGCAGCCAAGACATCGACAGATACGAGCAGTACTTC. Translating gives CASSQDIDRYEQYF.

This clone appeared once. The chain carries TRBV15 and TRBJ1-1; 9 bases map to TRBD1. Germline lookup yields CDR1 LNHNV and CDR2 YYDKDF (reference sequence). CDR3 length: 17 amino acids. The V segment lost 2 bases and the J segment 1 base; nucleotides outside the gene matches: 8. CDR3 loop: CATSRPDRGRKNTEAFF. The CDR3 DNA follows: TGTGCCACCAGCAGACCCGACAGGGGGAGGAAGAACACTGAAGCTTTCTTT.

V gene TRBV29-1 combines with J gene TRBJ2-3, with 7 bases lining up with TRBD2. There are 14 residues in the CDR3. With 6 bases clipped from V and 0 bases from J, the junction kept 6 bases outside the gene matches. Germline V lookup: CDR1 SQVTM, CDR2 ANQGSEA. CDR3 in amino acids: CSVVLATSTDTQYF. The DNA of the CDR3 is TGCAGCGTGGTACTAGCGACTAGCACAGATACGCAGTATTTT.

The rearrangement uses TRBV6-5 and TRBJ2-5; 7 positions match TRBD1. The last part of the DNA fits TRBJ2-7 better; the J call may be wrong. Germline CDR1 and CDR2: MNHEY and SVGAGI. This CDR3 has 15 amino acids. The CDR3 loop reads CASSYRRDRSYEQYF. The CDR3 coding sequence is TGTGCCAGCAGTTACCGTAGGGACAGATCCTACGAGCAGTACTTC.

The chain combines TRBV18 with TRBJ1-1; no reliable D call. Per germline, CDR1 KGHSH and CDR2 LQKENI. Trimming stripped 0 bases from V and 4 bases from J, with 9 bases between. CDR3 size: 14 residues. CDR3 coding DNA: TGTGCCAGCTCACCACCGCGTCGGGGCACTGAAGCTTTCTTT. Protein sequence: CASSPPRRGTEAFF.

The chain joins TRBV11-1 to TRBJ2-2; possible D gene TRBD2, 5 bases. The CDR3 totals 18 residues. Trimming shortened V by 2 bases and J by 6 bases, and 22 bases separated the two germline ends. Germline CDR1 and CDR2: SGHAT and FQDESV (reference sequence). CDR3 protein: CASSLRWSDVGVAGELFF. The CDR3, as DNA: TGTGCCAGCAGCTTACGATGGTCAGACGTGGGAGTGGCCGGGGAGCTGTTTTTT.

The chain links TRBV5-1 to TRBJ2-7; D possibly corresponds to TRBD2 (6 bases). Trimming pared 3 bases from V and 0 bases from J, leaving 13 bases between. CDR3 length: 15 residues. The V gene's germline CDR1 is SGHRS and CDR2 YFSETQ. The CDR3 coding sequence is TGCGCCAGCAGCTCACTAACTAGCAGCTCCTACGAGCAGTACTTC. It is translated as CASSSLTSSSYEQYF.

This clone was detected only once. The rearrangement links TRBV18 to TRBJ2-3, with 8 bases that match TRBD2. The CDR3 totals 14 residues. CDR1 is KGHSH and CDR2 is LQKENI in the germline V gene. V shed 5 bases and J 4 bases; nucleotides not matched to a gene: 5. This CDR3 is CASSKDGRADTQYF. CDR3 DNA sequence: TGTGCCAGCTCAAAGGACGGGAGGGCAGATACGCAGTATTTT.

This chain connects TRBV7-9 to TRBJ2-5; TRBD2 agrees at 10 bases. The germline CDR1 and CDR2 sequences are SEHNR and FQNEAQ (reference sequence). The V gene end was trimmed by 5 bases and the J gene end by 4 bases; junction bases not matched to a gene: 10. This CDR3 region has 16 residues. CDR3 in amino acids: CASSPSLAGAGETQYF. In DNA form, the CDR3 reads TGTGCCAGCAGCCCCAGCCTAGCGGGAGCAGGAGAGACCCAGTACTTC.

This clone occurred once. The rearrangement joins TRBV29-1 to TRBJ2-1, with TRBD2 as a possible D gene (5 bases). Trimming cost V 8 bases and J 2 bases, with 16 bases left between them. This CDR3 comprises 14 residues. Germline V gene data show CDR1 as SQVTM and CDR2 as ANQGSEA. Here the CDR3 reads CSSTLAPAYNEQFF. The CDR3 DNA reads TGCAGCTCGACCTTAGCGCCCGCCTACAATGAGCAGTTCTTC.

DNA for the CDR3: TGTGCCAGCAGCAAAAGCCAACAGGGTTCCCACGAGCAGTACTTC. Protein product: CASSKSQQGSHEQYF. This chain joins TRBV21-1 and TRBJ2-7; TRBD1 is taken as the D call from the table, unchecked against the DNA. TRBV21-1 is noted as a pseudogene. There are 15 residues in the CDR3.

The chain employs TRBV6-4 and TRBJ2-1; the D gene is possibly TRBD2 (5 bases). The V gene's germline CDR1 is MRHNA and CDR2 SNTAGT. The CDR3 covers 15 residues. V was cut by 5 bases and J by 0 bases, with 11 bases left in between. DNA of the CDR3: TGTGCCAGCAGTCTCGACTATAGCTCCTACAATGAGCAGTTCTTC. Protein sequence: CASSLDYSSYNEQFF.

The chain employs TRBV30 and TRBJ1-4; the D gene is possibly TRBD1 (5 bases). CDR3 size: 13 residues. CDR1 is GTSNPN, CDR2 SVGIG, per germline (reference sequence). Trimming removed 4 bases at V and 7 bases at J, with 13 bases between. The CDR3 loop reads CAWTGPRAEKLFF. CDR3 in DNA: TGTGCCTGGACAGGGCCCAGGGCTGAAAAACTGTTTTTT.

This chain joins TRBV5-5 and TRBJ1-1, with D perhaps matching TRBD1 (5 bases). Germline V lookup: CDR1 SGHKS, CDR2 YYEKEE (reference sequence). The ends were cut back, 4 bases at V and 0 bases at J, with 10 bases in the middle. The CDR3 has 14 amino acids. For the CDR3, the DNA is TGTGCCAGCAGCGTGGGACGGGTGAACACTGAAGCTTTCTTT. It encodes CASSVGRVNTEAFF.

This chain joins TRBV2 and TRBJ1-5, with TRBD1 matching over 11 bases. The CDR3 runs 15 residues. The germline gives CDR1 SNHLY, CDR2 FYNNEI. J lost 3 bases, V lost 7 bases, and 5 bases had no gene match. The CDR3 sequence: CASTGTGGVNQPQHF. DNA for the CDR3: TGTGCCAGCACCGGGACAGGGGGAGTCAATCAGCCCCAGCATTTT.

The chain is built from TRBV5-1 and TRBJ2-1, with D possibly TRBD2 on 5 matching bases. CDR1 and CDR2 from the germline V gene are SGHRS and YFSETQ. The CDR3 sequence is 15 residues long. The V end was cut by 4 bases, the J end by 0 bases, with 11 bases between. CDR3 in DNA: TGCGCCAGCAGCCGGGCCGGGATCTCCTACAATGAGCAGTTCTTC. This sequence encodes CASSRAGISYNEQFF. The full variable domain, in which reference TRBV5-1 and TRBJ2-1 provide the parts outside the CDR3, is KAGVTQTPRYLIKTRGQQVTLSCSPISGHRSVSWYQQTPGQGLQFLFEYFSETQRNKGNFPGRFSGRQFSNSRSEMNVSTLELGDSALYLCASSRAGISYNEQFFGPGTRLTVL.

V is TRBV15 and J is TRBJ2-7; no reliable D call. Germline V gene lookup returns CDR1 LNHNV and CDR2 YYDKDF (reference sequence). V lost 0 bases and J lost 3, with 9 bases in between. The CDR3 is made up of 14 amino acids. CDR3 bases: TGTGCCACCAGCAGAGATCGGGTTGGCTACGAGCAGTACTTC. Its translation is CATSRDRVGYEQYF. The full variable domain, its missing parts supplied by reference TRBV15 and TRBJ2-7, is DAMVIQNPRYQVTQFGKPVTLSCSQTLNHNVMYWYQQKSSQAPKLLFHYYDKDFNNEADTPDNFQSRRPNTSFCFLDIRSPGLGDTAMYLCATSRDRVGYEQYFGPGTRLTVT.

The chain employs TRBV4-1 and TRBJ2-7, with TRBD2 matching over 10 bases. Per germline, CDR1 MGHRA and CDR2 YSYEKL. Unmatched junction bases numbered 9, after V lost 0 bases and J lost 10 bases. The CDR3 has 15 amino acids. The CDR3 DNA reads TGCGCCAGCAGCCAAGATTTGCTAGCGGGAGCGGGTCAGTACTTC. Translated: CASSQDLLAGAGQYF.

The chain combines TRBV7-9 with TRBJ2-5; 8 bases align to TRBD1. Germline values: CDR1 SEHNR, CDR2 FQNEAQ (reference sequence). The CDR3 runs 15 residues. Trimming cost V 2 bases and J 5 bases; bases outside gene matches: 7. The CDR3 here is CASSLFLDRDETQYF. CDR3 DNA: TGTGCCAGCAGCTTATTCCTGGACAGGGACGAGACCCAGTACTTC. Looking up the rest from reference TRBV7-9 and TRBJ2-5 gives the full variable domain: DTGVSQNPRHKITKRGQNVTFRCDPISEHNRLYWYRQTLGQGPEFLTYFQNEAQLEKSRLLSDRFSAERPKGSFSTLEIQRTEQGDSAMYLCASSLFLDRDETQYFGPGTRLLVL.

V usage is TRBV23-1 and J usage is TRBJ2-1, with TRBD2 matching 8 bases. TRBV23-1 carries the ORF label, with uncertain function. This CDR3 is built from 17 residues. After removal of 7 bases from V and 4 bases from J, the junction contained 15 bases not matched to a gene. In DNA, the CDR3 is TGCGCCAGCACCCCCAGACGTAAGCGGGGGAGATACAATGAGCAGTTCTTC. The encoded protein is CASTPRRKRGRYNEQFF.

V is TRBV9 and J is TRBJ1-2; the match to TRBD1 covers 7 bases. In germline, CDR1 is SGDLS, CDR2 YYNGEE. After removal of 4 bases from V and 6 bases from J, the junction contained 12 bases not matched to a gene. The CDR3 is 15 amino acids. CDR3 region: CASSIKTGSIDGYTF. CDR3 nucleotides: TGTGCCAGCAGCATTAAGACAGGGAGCATCGATGGCTACACCTTC.

The rearrangement joins TRBV10-2 to TRBJ2-2; TRBD1 agrees at 11 bases. Trimming removed 7 bases from V and 3 bases from J; junction bases left unmatched: 4. Germline V CDR1 and CDR2: WSHSY, SAAADI. CDR3 length equals 15 residues. This CDR3 is CASTGTGGHTGELFF. For the CDR3, the DNA is TGCGCCAGCACCGGGACAGGGGGTCACACCGGGGAGCTGTTTTTT.

The DNA of the CDR3 is TGTGCCAGCAGCTTGGGCCAGGGGGCTTCCACTGAAGCTTTCTTT. This encodes CASSLGQGASTEAFF. V and J are TRBV5-6 and TRBJ1-1; 8 nucleotides line up with TRBD1. This CDR3 comprises 15 residues. The germline gives CDR1 SGHDT, CDR2 YYEEEE. V trimming: 0 bases; J trimming: 4 bases; junction bases outside the gene matches: 5.

The rearrangement links TRBV28 to TRBJ2-5; TRBD2 matches 13 bases. The V segment lost 6 bases and the J segment 5 bases; nucleotides outside the gene matches: 12. CDR1 is MDHEN, CDR2 SYDVKM, per germline. The CDR3 extends over 17 amino acids. The CDR3 loop is CASSQPGLAGDEETQYF. The CDR3, as DNA: TGTGCCAGCAGCCAACCTGGACTAGCGGGAGACGAGGAGACCCAGTACTTC.